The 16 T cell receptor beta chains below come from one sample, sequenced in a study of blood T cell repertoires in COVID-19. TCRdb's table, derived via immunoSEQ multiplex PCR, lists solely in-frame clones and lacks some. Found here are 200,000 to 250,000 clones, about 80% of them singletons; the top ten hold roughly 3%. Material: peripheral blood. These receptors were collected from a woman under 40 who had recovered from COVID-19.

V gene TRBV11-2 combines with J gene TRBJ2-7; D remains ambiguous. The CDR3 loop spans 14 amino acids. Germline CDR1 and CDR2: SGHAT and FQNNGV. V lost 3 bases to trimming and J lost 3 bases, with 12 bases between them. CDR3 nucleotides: TGTGCCAGCAGCTTTGCAACGTTCAGCTACGAGCAGTACTTC. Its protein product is CASSFATFSYEQYF.

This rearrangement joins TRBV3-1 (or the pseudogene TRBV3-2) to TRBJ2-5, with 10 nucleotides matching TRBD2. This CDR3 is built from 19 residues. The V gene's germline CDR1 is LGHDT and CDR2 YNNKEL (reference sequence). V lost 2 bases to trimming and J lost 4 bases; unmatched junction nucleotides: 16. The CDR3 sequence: CASSQRLFGSGRERETQYF. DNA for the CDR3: TGTGCCAGCAGCCAAAGGCTTTTTGGGAGCGGGAGGGAACGAGAGACCCAGTACTTC.

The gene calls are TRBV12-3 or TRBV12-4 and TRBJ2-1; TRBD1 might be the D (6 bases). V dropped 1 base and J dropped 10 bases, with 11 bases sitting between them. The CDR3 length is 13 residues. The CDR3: CASSLEAQGEQFF. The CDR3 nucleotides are TGTGCCAGCAGTTTAGAGGCCCAGGGGGAGCAGTTCTTC.

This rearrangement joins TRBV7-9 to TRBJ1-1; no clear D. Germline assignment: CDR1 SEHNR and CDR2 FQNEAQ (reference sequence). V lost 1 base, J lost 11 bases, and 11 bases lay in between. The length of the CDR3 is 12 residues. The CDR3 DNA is TGTGCCAGCAGCTTAGGAACTCCCCATGCTTTCTTT. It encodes CASSLGTPHAFF.

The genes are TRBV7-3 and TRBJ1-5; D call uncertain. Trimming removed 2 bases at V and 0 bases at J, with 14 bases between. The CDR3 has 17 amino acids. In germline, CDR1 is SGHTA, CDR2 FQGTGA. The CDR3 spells CASSLDGTGHSNQPQHF. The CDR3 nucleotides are TGTGCCAGCAGCTTAGACGGAACTGGGCATAGCAATCAGCCCCAGCATTTT.

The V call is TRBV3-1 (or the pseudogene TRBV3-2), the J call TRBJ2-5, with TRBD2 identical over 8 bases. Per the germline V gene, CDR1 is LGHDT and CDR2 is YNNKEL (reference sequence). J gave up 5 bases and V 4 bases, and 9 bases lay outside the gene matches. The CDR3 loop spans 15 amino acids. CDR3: CASSLGSGSSETQYF. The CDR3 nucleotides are TGTGCCAGCAGCCTAGGAAGCGGGAGCTCGGAGACCCAGTACTTC.

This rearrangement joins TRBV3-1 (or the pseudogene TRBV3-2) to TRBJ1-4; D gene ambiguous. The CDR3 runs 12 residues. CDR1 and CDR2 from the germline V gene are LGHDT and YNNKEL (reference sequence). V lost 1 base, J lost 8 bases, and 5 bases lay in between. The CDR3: CASSQAAEKLFF. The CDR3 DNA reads TGTGCCAGCAGCCAAGCTGCGGAAAAACTGTTTTTT.

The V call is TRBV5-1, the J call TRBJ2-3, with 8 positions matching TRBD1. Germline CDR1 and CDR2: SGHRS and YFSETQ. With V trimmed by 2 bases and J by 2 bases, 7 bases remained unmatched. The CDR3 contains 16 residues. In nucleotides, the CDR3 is TGCGCCAGCAGCTTAACGCGGACAGGGACCACAGATACGCAGTATTTT. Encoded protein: CASSLTRTGTTDTQYF.

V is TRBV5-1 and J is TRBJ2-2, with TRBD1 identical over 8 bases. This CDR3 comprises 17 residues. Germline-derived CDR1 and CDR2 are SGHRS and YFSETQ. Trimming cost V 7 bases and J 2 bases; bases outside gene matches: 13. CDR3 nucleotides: TGCGCCAGCCAGGAGAGGACAGGGCCATATAACACCGGGGAGCTGTTTTTT. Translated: CASQERTGPYNTGELFF.

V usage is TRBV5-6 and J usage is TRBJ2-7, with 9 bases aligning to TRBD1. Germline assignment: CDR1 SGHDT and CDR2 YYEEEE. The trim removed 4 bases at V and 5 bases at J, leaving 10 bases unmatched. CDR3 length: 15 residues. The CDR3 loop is CASSPAGQGLDEQYF. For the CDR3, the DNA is TGTGCCAGCAGCCCGGCGGGACAGGGTCTAGACGAGCAGTACTTC.

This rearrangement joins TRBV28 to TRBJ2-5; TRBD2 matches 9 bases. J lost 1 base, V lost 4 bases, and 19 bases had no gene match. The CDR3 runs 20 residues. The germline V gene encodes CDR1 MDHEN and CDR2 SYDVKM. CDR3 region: CASSSYPGGTSLFIQETQYF. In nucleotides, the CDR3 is TGTGCCAGCAGTTCATACCCCGGGGGGACTAGCCTGTTCATCCAAGAGACCCAGTACTTC.

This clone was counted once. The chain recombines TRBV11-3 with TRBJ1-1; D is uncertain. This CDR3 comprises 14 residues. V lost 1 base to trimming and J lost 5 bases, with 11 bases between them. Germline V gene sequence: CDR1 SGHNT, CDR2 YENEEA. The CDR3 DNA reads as TGTGCCAGCAGCTTAGCTCCCTCGGGGACTGAAGCTTTCTTT. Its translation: CASSLAPSGTEAFF.

The CDR3 protein is CASSSNRLAKNIQYF. The CDR3 nucleotides are TGCGCCAGCAGCTCAAACAGGCTAGCCAAAAACATTCAGTACTTC. The chain uses TRBV10-2 and TRBJ2-4, with D maybe TRBD1 (5 bases). Germline V gives CDR1 WSHSY, CDR2 SAAADI. CDR3 length equals 15 residues. Trimming shortened V by 6 bases and J by 0 bases, and 12 bases separated the two germline ends.

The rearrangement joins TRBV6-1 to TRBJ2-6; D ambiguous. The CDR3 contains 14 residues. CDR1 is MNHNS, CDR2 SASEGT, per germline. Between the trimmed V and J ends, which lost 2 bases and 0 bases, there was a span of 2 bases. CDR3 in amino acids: CASSEHSGANVLTF. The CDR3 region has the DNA TGTGCCAGCAGTGAACACTCTGGGGCCAACGTCCTGACTTTC.

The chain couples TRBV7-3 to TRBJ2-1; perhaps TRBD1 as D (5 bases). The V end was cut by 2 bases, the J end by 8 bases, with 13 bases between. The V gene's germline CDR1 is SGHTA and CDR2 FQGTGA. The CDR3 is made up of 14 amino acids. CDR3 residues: CASSLGLGRDEQFF. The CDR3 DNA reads TGTGCCAGCAGCTTAGGGTTAGGCAGGGATGAGCAGTTCTTC.

This chain's CDR3 is CASSDGLAGDEQYF. CDR3 bases: TGTGCCAGCAGCGACGGACTAGCGGGAGACGAGCAGTACTTC. The rearrangement joins TRBV2 to TRBJ2-7; 13 nucleotides agree with TRBD2. The V and J ends lost 6 bases and 5 bases, in that order; junction bases with no gene match: 4. Germline lookup yields CDR1 SNHLY and CDR2 FYNNEI. The CDR3 loop spans 14 amino acids. The whole variable domain, remainder taken from reference TRBV2 and TRBJ2-7, is EPEVTQTPSHQVTQMGQEVILRCVPISNHLYFYWYRQILGQKVEFLVSFYNNEISEKSEIFDDQFSVERPDGSNFTLKIRSTKLEDSAMYFCASSDGLAGDEQYFGPGTRLTVT.